Listed below are T cell receptor beta chains from one sample, sequenced in a study of Graves' ophthalmopathy and Graves' hyperthyroidism. TCRdb passed the multiplex PCR reads through MiXCR, listing each CDR3 protein once. The sample has about 700,000 distinct CDR3 sequences, roughly two fifths seen once. Sequencing was carried out using peripheral blood. These receptors originate from an adult man with Graves' ophthalmopathy. CDR3s leave out the opening cysteine and the closing phenylalanine or tryptophan. Clone size is shown for a subset of rows, as once, few, many or a class of expanded clone.

size	V	CDR3
-	TRBV10-3	ASSDAAFNEKLF
many	TRBV10-3	AISDAGGQPQH
-	TRBV10-3	AISERTVSTNEKLF
-	TRBV19	ASSRAGLYGYT
few	TRBV29-1	SVDSSGGNHEQF
-	TRBV30	AWSGGLDNSPLH
-	TRBV20-1	SAGQAG
many	TRBV7-9	ASSRYRESGEKLF
-	TRBV25-1	ASRHGTSGEQETQY
few	TRBV6-5	ASSGTGSGNEKLF
many	TRBV2	ATRPGLAGRLNQETQY
-	TRBV7-9	ASSPRGTGSYEQY
-	TRBV20-1	SAAQGTGLVRYGYT
many	TRBV9	ASRQGPGELF
-	TRBV29-1	SVESGSQETQY
many	TRBV20-1	SASISNTEAF
-	TRBV5-1	ASSSTGGFSGNTIY
few	TRBV6-1	ASSEARDLYGYT
-	TRBV25-1	ASSEFGTVTEAF
-	TRBV10-3	AISESGTGAETQY
-	TRBV10-3	ASMENIIAEAF
many	TRBV20-1	SARDNTVKQY
-	TRBV2	ASTRTDMGGTSYYGYT
-	TRBV25-1	ASSATPGPADNSPLH
many	TRBV19	ASRSVGNQPQH
-	TRBV19	ASSAGTGGRNTIY
-	TRBV7-9	ASSLGTGAQF
-	TRBV7-9	ASSQDLVSSGNTIY
few	TRBV11-3	ASSDRQGGYGYT
-	TRBV4-1	ASSQEVTGAYEQY
-	TRBV6-1	ASRPRGTSNDEQY
-	TRBV9	ASSVGTSTEH
few	TRBV5-4	ASSSPGGGGGMYEQY
many	TRBV2	ASRLGMAF
few	TRBV10-3	ASRQVSDTHLYEQY
many	TRBV12-3/TRBV12-4	ASRQRGAQETQY
many	TRBV5-1	ASSLAGVNSPLH